This is a list of T cell receptor beta chains from one sample in a study of yellow fever vaccine responses in identical twins. MiXCR was run by TCRdb on the RT-PCR reads, yielding one entry per CDR3 protein. The sample has about 13,000 distinct CDR3 sequences; almost 85% are singletons. Sequenced here: T cells from blood (PBMCs), unsorted or a sorted subset (not recorded which), sampled before or after yellow fever vaccination (not recorded which). Source of these receptors: a woman aged 18-29 years who received the yellow fever vaccine. CDR3s include the opening cysteine and the closing phenylalanine or tryptophan. Each record gives: CDR3 length, clone size, J gene, V gene, D gene, CDR3 DNA, CDR3 protein. The D gene is left open where the match is weak. The size entry is marked missing in some rows and otherwise reads once, few, many or a size class.

>15|-|TRBJ2-7|TRBV6-2/TRBV6-3|-
TGTGCCAGCAGTTACTCTCCTAGCATCGCCTACGAGCAGTACTTC
CASSYSPSIAYEQYF
>14|-|TRBJ2-1|TRBV5-6|-
TGTGCCAGCAGCCCTGACAGACGAAACAATGAGCAGTTCTTC
CASSPDRRNNEQFF
>12|-|TRBJ2-7|TRBV29-1|-
TGCAGCGTTGTTGGAGGGGCCTACGAGCAGTACTTC
CSVVGGAYEQYF
>14|few|TRBJ1-1|TRBV4-3|TRBD1
TGCGCCAGCAGCCACGGACAGGGATCACACGGAGAGTTCTTT
CASSHGQGSHGEFF
>15|once|TRBJ2-1|TRBV5-1|-
TGCGCCAGCAGCGTCGGGTCTGTACCCTACAATGAGCAGTTCTTC
CASSVGSVPYNEQFF
>15|-|TRBJ2-3|TRBV20-1|-
TGCAGTGCTCAACCCACTAGCCGAAGCACAGATACGCAGTATTTT
CSAQPTSRSTDTQYF
>12|few|TRBJ2-1|TRBV5-6|-
TGTGCCAGCAGGTTTAACTACAATGAGCAGTTCTTC
CASRFNYNEQFF
>18|few|TRBJ2-2|TRBV2|TRBD1
TGTGCCAGCAGTGACGTGCGTTTGGGACAGGGAGTTCCCGGGGAGCTGTTTTTT
CASSDVRLGQGVPGELFF
>12|-|TRBJ2-1|TRBV12-5|-
TGTGCTAGTGGGCAGGGGGGTGATGAGCAGTTCTTC
CASGQGGDEQFF
>14|-|TRBJ2-1|TRBV11-1|TRBD1
TGTGCCAGCAGCCCCCGGGACAGATACAATGAGCAGTTCTTC
CASSPRDRYNEQFF
>11|-|TRBJ1-2|TRBV29-1|-
TGCAGCGTTGAGGGGGCGCACGGCTACACCTTC
CSVEGAHGYTF
>15|once|TRBJ2-1|TRBV11-1|-
TGTGCCAGCAGCTTTGTCGGGGCCGGGATCGATGAGCAGTTCTTC
CASSFVGAGIDEQFF
>13|-|TRBJ2-7|TRBV15|-
TGTGCCACCAGCAGAGCTAAAACGATCGAGCAGTACTTC
CATSRAKTIEQYF
>16|few|TRBJ2-7|TRBV11-2|TRBD2
TGTGCCAGCAGCTCCTCTAGCGGGAGTCCCTCCTACGAGCAGTACTTC
CASSSSSGSPSYEQYF
>15|-|TRBJ2-7|TRBV7-2|-
TGTGCCAGCTCGGACGTGGGGGGAGTCTCCTACGAGCAGTACTTC
CASSDVGGVSYEQYF
>18|-|TRBJ2-1|TRBV11-1|TRBD1
TGTGCCAGCAGCGATTCAACTGGGACAGGGGGATCCTACAATGAGCAGTTCTTC
CASSDSTGTGGSYNEQFF
>15|-|TRBJ2-1|TRBV11-2|TRBD2
TGTGCCAGCAGCTCGAGACTAGCGGGAGTCAATGAGCAGTTCTTC
CASSSRLAGVNEQFF
>13|-|TRBJ2-3|TRBV6-5|-
TGTGCCAGCAGTTCCTACAGCACAGATACGCAGTATTTT
CASSSYSTDTQYF
>13|-|TRBJ2-7|TRBV29-1|-
TGCAGCGTTGCGGACACAATCTCCTACGAGCAGTACTTC
CSVADTISYEQYF
>15|-|TRBJ2-1|TRBV18|TRBD2
TGTGCCAGCTCACCACTAGCGGGAGGGTACAATGAGCAGTTCTTC
CASSPLAGGYNEQFF
>16|-|TRBJ2-5|TRBV4-1|TRBD2
TGCGCCAGCAGCCAACTTAGCGGGAGCACCTGGGGGGACCAGTACTTC
CASSQLSGSTWGDQYF
>10|-|TRBJ2-7|TRBV6-6|-
TGTGCCAGCAGCGGGAAATATCCGTACTTC
CASSGKYPYF
>13|-|TRBJ2-1|TRBV2|TRBD1
TGTGCCAGCAGTGCGACAGGGGTTAATGAGCAGTTCTTC
CASSATGVNEQFF
>15|-|TRBJ1-5|TRBV2|TRBD1
TGTGCCAGCAGTGAAACCGGACAGGGCGGACAGCCCCAGCATTTT
CASSETGQGGQPQHF
>13|-|TRBJ2-5|TRBV7-2|-
TGTGCCAGCAGCTTAGCGCAGGGTGGCACCCAGTACTTC
CASSLAQGGTQYF
>17|-|TRBJ2-3|TRBV12-3/TRBV12-4|TRBD2
TGTGCCAGCAGTACTATACCGGGACTAGTATCCACAGATACGCAGTATTTT
CASSTIPGLVSTDTQYF
>14|-|TRBJ2-1|TRBV14|-
TGTGCCAGCAGCCAAGACAGTCGGAGACTAGAGCAGTTCTTC
CASSQDSRRLEQFF
>14|-|TRBJ1-1|TRBV12-3/TRBV12-4|-
TGTGCCAGCAGTTACCGCCGCTTGAACACTGAAGCTTTCTTT
CASSYRRLNTEAFF
>13|-|TRBJ1-2|TRBV3-1|-
TGTGCCAGCAGCCAAGATAGGGGAGATGGCTACACCTTC
CASSQDRGDGYTF
>13|-|TRBJ2-1|TRBV29-1|-
TGCAGCGTTGGGACGGGGACGGGGGATGAGCAGTTCTTC
CSVGTGTGDEQFF
>13|-|TRBJ2-1|TRBV9|-
TGTGCCAGCAGCGTAGCTATTGTCGATGAGCAGTTCTTC
CASSVAIVDEQFF
>14|-|TRBJ2-5|TRBV11-3|TRBD1
TGTGCCAGCAGCGCAGACAGGGGGCAAGAGACCCAGTACTTC
CASSADRGQETQYF
>14|-|TRBJ2-3|TRBV2|TRBD1
TGTGCCAGCAGTGGGACAGGGGGAACAGATACGCAGTATTTT
CASSGTGGTDTQYF
>15|-|TRBJ2-7|TRBV25-1|TRBD1
TGTGCCAGCAGTGAATCCCGGGACAGGTCCTACGAGCAGTACTTC
CASSESRDRSYEQYF
>13|-|TRBJ2-1|TRBV6-1|TRBD1
TGTGCCAGCAGTGGACAGGGGGGGAATGAGCAGTTCTTC
CASSGQGGNEQFF
>14|-|TRBJ2-7|TRBV29-1|TRBD2
TGCAGCGTTCTTGCGGGAGGGCCTCACCGCGAGCAGTACTTC
CSVLAGGPHREQYF
>15|once|TRBJ2-1|TRBV29-1|TRBD1
TGCAGCGTAGAAACCGGGACAGGGGTGGGCAATGAGCAGTTCTTC
CSVETGTGVGNEQFF